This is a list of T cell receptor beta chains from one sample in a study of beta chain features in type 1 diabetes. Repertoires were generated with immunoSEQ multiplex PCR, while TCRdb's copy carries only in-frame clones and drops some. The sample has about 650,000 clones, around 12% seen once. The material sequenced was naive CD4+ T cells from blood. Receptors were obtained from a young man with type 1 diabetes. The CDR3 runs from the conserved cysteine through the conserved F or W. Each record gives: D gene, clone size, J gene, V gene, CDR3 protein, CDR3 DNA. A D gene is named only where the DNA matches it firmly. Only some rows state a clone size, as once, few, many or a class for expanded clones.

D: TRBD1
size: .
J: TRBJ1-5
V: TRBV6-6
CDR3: CASTLTGERPQHF
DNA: TGTGCCAGCACCTTAACAGGGGAAAGGCCCCAGCATTTT

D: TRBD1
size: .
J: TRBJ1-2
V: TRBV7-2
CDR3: CASSLASGQGYGYTF
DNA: TGTGCCAGCAGCTTAGCGAGCGGACAGGGCTATGGCTACACCTTC

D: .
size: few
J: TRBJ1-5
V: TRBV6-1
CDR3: CASRQVNQPQHF
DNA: TGTGCCAGTCGACAGGTCAATCAGCCCCAGCATTTT

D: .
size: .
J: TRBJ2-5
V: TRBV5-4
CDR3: CASSFPGLETQYF
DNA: TGTGCCAGCAGCTTTCCGGGGCTAGAGACCCAGTACTTC

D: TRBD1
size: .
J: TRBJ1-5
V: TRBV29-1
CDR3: CSASLGTGLNQPQHF
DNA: TGCAGCGCCAGCCTCGGGACAGGTCTTAATCAGCCCCAGCATTTT

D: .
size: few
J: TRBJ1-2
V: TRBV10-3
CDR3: CAISESGQDNPYGYTF
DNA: TGTGCCATCAGTGAGTCGGGCCAGGACAACCCCTATGGCTACACCTTC

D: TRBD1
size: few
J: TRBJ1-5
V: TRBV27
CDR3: CASSSGQGGPQPQHF
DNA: TGTGCCAGCAGTTCAGGACAGGGTGGGCCACAGCCCCAGCATTTT

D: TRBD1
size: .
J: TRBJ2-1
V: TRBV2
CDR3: CASSGQGAKNEQFF
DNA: TGTGCCAGCAGTGGACAGGGGGCGAAAAATGAGCAGTTCTTC

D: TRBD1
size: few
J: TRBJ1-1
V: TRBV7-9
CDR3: CASSLRTGTTEAFF
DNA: TGTGCCAGCAGCCTCCGGACAGGGACCACTGAAGCTTTCTTT

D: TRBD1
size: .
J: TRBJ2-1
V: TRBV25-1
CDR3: CASRTGGGEQFF
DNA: TGTGCCAGCAGGACAGGGGGTGGTGAGCAGTTCTTC

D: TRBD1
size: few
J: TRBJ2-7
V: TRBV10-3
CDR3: CAISEPSGTVSYEQYF
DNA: TGTGCCATCAGTGAGCCCTCCGGGACAGTCTCGTACGAGCAGTACTTC

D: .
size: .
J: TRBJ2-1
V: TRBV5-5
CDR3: CASSQTGGKYNEQFF
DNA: TGTGCCAGCAGCCAGACGGGCGGAAAGTACAATGAGCAGTTCTTC

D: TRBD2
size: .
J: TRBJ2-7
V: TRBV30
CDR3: CAWSRTSGGSYEQYF
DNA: TGTGCCTGGAGTCGGACTAGCGGGGGATCCTACGAGCAGTACTTC

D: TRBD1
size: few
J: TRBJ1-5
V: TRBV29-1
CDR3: CSVVDRGPGNQPQHF
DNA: TGCAGCGTTGTTGACAGGGGGCCTGGCAATCAGCCCCAGCATTTT

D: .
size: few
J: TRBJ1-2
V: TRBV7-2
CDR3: CASSSLGTNYGYTF
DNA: TGTGCCAGCAGCTCTTTGGGGACTAACTATGGCTACACCTTC

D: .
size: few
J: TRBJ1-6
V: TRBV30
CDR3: CASGRGFDSPLHF
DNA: TGTGCCTCCGGACGGGGTTTTGATTCACCCCTCCACTTT

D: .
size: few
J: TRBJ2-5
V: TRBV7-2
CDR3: CASSIESYQETQYF
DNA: TGTGCCAGCAGCATTGAGTCGTACCAAGAGACCCAGTACTTC

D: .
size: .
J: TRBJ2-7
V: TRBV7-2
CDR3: CASSLEPRGYYEQYF
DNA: TGTGCCAGCAGCTTAGAGCCCCGGGGGTACTACGAGCAGTACTTC

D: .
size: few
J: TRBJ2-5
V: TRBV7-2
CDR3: CASSLGAGAQETQYF
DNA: TGTGCCAGCAGCTTAGGGGCAGGGGCCCAAGAGACCCAGTACTTC

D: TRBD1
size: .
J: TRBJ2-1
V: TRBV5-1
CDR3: CASSPGTDYNEQFF
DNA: TGCGCCAGCAGCCCCGGGACAGACTACAATGAGCAGTTCTTC